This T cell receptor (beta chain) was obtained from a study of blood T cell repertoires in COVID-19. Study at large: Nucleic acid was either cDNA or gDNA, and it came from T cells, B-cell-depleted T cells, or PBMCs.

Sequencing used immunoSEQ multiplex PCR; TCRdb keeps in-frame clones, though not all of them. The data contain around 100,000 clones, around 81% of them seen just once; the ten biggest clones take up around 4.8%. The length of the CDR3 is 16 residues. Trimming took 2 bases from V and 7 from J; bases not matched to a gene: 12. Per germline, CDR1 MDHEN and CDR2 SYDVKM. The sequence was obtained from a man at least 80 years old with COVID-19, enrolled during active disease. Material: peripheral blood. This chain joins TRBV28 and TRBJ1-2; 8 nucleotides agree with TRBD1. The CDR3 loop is CASSLAGQGGLGGYTF. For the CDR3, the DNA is TGTGCCAGCAGTTTAGCCGGACAGGGAGGCTTAGGTGGCTACACCTTC.